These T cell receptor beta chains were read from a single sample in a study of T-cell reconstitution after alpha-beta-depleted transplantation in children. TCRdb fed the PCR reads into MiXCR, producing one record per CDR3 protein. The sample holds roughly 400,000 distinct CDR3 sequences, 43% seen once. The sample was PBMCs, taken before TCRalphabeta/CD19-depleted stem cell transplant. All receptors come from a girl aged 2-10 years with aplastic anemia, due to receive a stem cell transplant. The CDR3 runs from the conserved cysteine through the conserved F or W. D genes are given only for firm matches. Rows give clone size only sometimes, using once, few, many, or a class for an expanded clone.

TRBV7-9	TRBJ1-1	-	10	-	TGTGCCAGTCTGAACACTGAAGCTTTCTTT	CASLNTEAFF
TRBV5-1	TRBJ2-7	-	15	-	TGCGCCAGCAGCTTGCCGCCCGGGACCTACGGCGAGCAGTACTTC	CASSLPPGTYGEQYF
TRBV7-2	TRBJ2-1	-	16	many	TGTGCCAGCAGCTTAGAAGGCCTAGTCCCCTACAATGAGCAGTTCTTC	CASSLEGLVPYNEQFF
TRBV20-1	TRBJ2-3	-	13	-	TGCAGTGCTAGGGATGGGGGAATAGATACGCAGTATTTT	CSARDGGIDTQYF
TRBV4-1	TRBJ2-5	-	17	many	TGCGCCAGCAGCCAAGGCTACACCGGGCCTAATGGGGAGACCCAGTACTTC	CASSQGYTGPNGETQYF
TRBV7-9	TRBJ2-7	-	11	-	TGTGCCAGCAGCTCTACCCTAGAGCAGTACTTC	CASSSTLEQYF
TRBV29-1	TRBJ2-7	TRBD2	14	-	TGCAGCGTTGGTTGGGCGGGGGGCTCCTACGAGCAGTACTTC	CSVGWAGGSYEQYF
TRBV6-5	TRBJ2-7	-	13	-	TGTGCCAGCAGTTACTCTTGGGGTTACGAGCAGTACTTC	CASSYSWGYEQYF
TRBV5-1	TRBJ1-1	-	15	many	TGCGCCAGCAGCTTGTTACCGGGGGTGAACACTGAAGCTTTCTTT	CASSLLPGVNTEAFF
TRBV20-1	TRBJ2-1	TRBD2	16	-	TGCAGTGCTGTCCGACTAGCGGGAGAGACCTACAATGAGCAGTTCTTC	CSAVRLAGETYNEQFF
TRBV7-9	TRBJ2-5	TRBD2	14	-	TGTGCCAGCAGCTTAAGAGCGGGGGTAGAGACCCAGTACTTC	CASSLRAGVETQYF
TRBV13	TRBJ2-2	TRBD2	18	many	TGTGCCAGCAGCGCCACTTCTCTAGCGGGGATAAACACCGGGGAGCTGTTTTTT	CASSATSLAGINTGELFF
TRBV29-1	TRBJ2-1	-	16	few	TGCAGCGTTGCCCAAAGGGGACGCCCCCCCTACAATGAGCAGTTCTTC	CSVAQRGRPPYNEQFF
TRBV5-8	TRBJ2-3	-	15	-	TGTGCCAGCAGCTTGAGGGAAATCAGCACAGATACGCAGTATTTT	CASSLREISTDTQYF
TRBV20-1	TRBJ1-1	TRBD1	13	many	TGCAGTGCTTTACGGACAGGGAAGAGTGAAGCTTTCTTT	CSALRTGKSEAFF
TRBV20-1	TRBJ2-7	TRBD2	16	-	TGCAGTGCTAGAGGATTGAAAAGCGGGAAGGCCGTCGAGCAGTACTTC	CSARGLKSGKAVEQYF
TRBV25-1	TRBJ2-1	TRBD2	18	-	TGTGCCAGCAGTGAGCTCCTAGCGGGAGAAGGGTCCTACAATGAGCAGTTCTTC	CASSELLAGEGSYNEQFF
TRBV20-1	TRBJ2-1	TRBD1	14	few	TGCAGTGCTAGACAGGGGGACTCCTACAATGAGCAGTTCTTC	CSARQGDSYNEQFF
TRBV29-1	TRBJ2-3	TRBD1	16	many	TGCAGCGTTCGTCGGCCGGGACAGGGGACCACAGATACGCAGTATTTT	CSVRRPGQGTTDTQYF
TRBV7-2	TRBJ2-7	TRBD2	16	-	TGTGCCAGCAGCCTGGGACTAGCGGCCCTCTCCTACGAGCAGTACTTC	CASSLGLAALSYEQYF
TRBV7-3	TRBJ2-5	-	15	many	TGTGCCAGCAGTCCCCAAAGGAGCGGCCAAGAGACCCAGTACTTC	CASSPQRSGQETQYF
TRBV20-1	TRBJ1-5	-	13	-	TGCAGTGCTAGCTCCAGCTTGAATCAGCCCCAGCATTTT	CSASSSLNQPQHF
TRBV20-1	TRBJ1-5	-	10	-	TGCAGTGCTGGGATTGGGCCCCAGCATTTT	CSAGIGPQHF
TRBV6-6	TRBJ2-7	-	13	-	TGTGCCAGCACCCCCGATGGGTCCTACGAGCAGTACTTC	CASTPDGSYEQYF
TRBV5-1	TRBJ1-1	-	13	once	TGCGCCAGCAGCTTTGGGGGGGCAAATGGAGCTTTCTTT	CASSFGGANGAFF
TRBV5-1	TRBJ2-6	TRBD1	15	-	TGCGCCAGCAGCGAAACAGGGGTTGGGGCCAACGTCCTGACTTTC	CASSETGVGANVLTF
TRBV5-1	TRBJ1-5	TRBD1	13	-	TGCGCCAGGAGGGGACAGGGGACGCGGCCCCAGCATTTT	CARRGQGTRPQHF
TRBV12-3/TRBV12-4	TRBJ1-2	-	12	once	TGTGCCAGCAGGGTAGCTGGGTATCGCTACACCTTC	CASRVAGYRYTF
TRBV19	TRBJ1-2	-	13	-	TGTGCCAGTAGTATTAATCGGGGGGATGGCTACACCTTC	CASSINRGDGYTF
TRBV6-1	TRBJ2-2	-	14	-	TGTGCCAGCACGGAAGGGGGGATCACCGGGGAGCTGTTTTTT	CASTEGGITGELFF
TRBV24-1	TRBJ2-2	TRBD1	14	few	TGTGCCACCAGTAGGGGACAGGGGACCGGGGAGCTGTTTTTT	CATSRGQGTGELFF
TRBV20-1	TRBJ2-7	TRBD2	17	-	TGCAGTGCTAGTAAGGAGCGGGAGATATGGAATTCTTACGAGCAGTACTTC	CSASKEREIWNSYEQYF
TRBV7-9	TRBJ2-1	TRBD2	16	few	TGTGCCAGCAGCCGGCTGGGAGCGGGAGAAAACAATGAGCAGTTCTTC	CASSRLGAGENNEQFF
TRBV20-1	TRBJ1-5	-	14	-	TGCAGTGCCGCCTCCGGGGGGCGGGGTCAGCCCCAGCATTTT	CSAASGGRGQPQHF
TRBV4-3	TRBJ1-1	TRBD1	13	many	TGCGCCAGCAGCCCCGGACAGGGTATTGAAGCTTTCTTT	CASSPGQGIEAFF
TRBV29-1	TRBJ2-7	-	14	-	TGCAGCGTTACCTTACAGGGAAATAACTACGAGCAGTACTTC	CSVTLQGNNYEQYF
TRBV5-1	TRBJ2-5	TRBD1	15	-	TGCGCCAGCAGCCATGGGGACAGGGCTCAAGAGACCCAGTACTTC	CASSHGDRAQETQYF
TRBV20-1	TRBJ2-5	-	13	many	TGCAGTGCTCCTTTGGGGGGCCAAGAGACCCAGTACTTC	CSAPLGGQETQYF
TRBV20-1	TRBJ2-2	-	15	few	TGCAGCACTAGACCCGGGACTGGGTACACCGGGGAGCTGTTTTTT	CSTRPGTGYTGELFF
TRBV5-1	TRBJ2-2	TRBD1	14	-	TGCGCCAGCAGCGTGGGACAGACTACCGGGGAGCTGTTTTTT	CASSVGQTTGELFF
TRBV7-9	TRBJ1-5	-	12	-	TGTGCCAGCAGCGATGGGGGTCAGCCCCAGCATTTT	CASSDGGQPQHF
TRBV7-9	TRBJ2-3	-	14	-	TGTGCCAGCAGCCCTTCCCTCCGACCAGATACGCAGTATTTT	CASSPSLRPDTQYF
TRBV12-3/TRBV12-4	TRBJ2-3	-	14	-	TGTGCCAGCAGTTTGGTAAACAGATTCGATACGCAGTATTTT	CASSLVNRFDTQYF
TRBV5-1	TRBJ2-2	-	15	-	TGCGCCAGCAGCTTCCGCGAGATAAACACCGGGGAGCTGTTTTTT	CASSFREINTGELFF
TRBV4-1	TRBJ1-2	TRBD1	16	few	TGCGCCAGCAGCCAAGACCTCCTATCGGGACAGAATGGCTACACCTTC	CASSQDLLSGQNGYTF
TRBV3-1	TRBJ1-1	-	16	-	TGTGCCAGCAGCCAAGATCTCGGACACTTGAACACTGAAGCTTTCTTT	CASSQDLGHLNTEAFF
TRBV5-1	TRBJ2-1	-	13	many	TGCGCCAGCAAAAATGGCTCCTACAATGAGCAGTTCTTC	CASKNGSYNEQFF
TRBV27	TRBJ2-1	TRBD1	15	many	TGTGCCAGCAGTCCCTCGAGGACAGGGCTCAATGAGCAGTTCTTC	CASSPSRTGLNEQFF
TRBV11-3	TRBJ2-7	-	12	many	TGTGCCAGCAGCCAAAGGGGGTATGAGCAGTACTTC	CASSQRGYEQYF
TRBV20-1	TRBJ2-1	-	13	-	TGCAGTGCAAAGGACTGGAGGGTCGATGAGCAGTTCTTC	CSAKDWRVDEQFF
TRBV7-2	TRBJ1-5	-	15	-	TGTGCCAGCAGTTTCCAATCGGACAGCGTTCAGCCCCAGCATTTT	CASSFQSDSVQPQHF
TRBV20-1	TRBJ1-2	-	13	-	TGCAGTGCAATACTGGCAGGGAACTATGGCTACACCTTC	CSAILAGNYGYTF
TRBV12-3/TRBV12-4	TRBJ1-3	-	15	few	TGTGCCAGCAACCTCACCCCCGGGGCTGGAAACACCATATATTTT	CASNLTPGAGNTIYF
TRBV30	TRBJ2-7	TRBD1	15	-	TGTGCCTGGAGTGTGGGGCAGGGGGCTCCCTACGAGCAGTACTTC	CAWSVGQGAPYEQYF
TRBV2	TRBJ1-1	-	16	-	TGTGCCAGCAGACCCTCGGGACCAACTTTTAACACTGAAGCTTTCTTT	CASRPSGPTFNTEAFF
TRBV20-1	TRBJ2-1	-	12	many	TGCAGTGCTAGAGGGGAAATCAATGAGCAGTTCTTC	CSARGEINEQFF